The 6 T cell receptor beta chains below all came from one sample that was sequenced in a study of control samples from healthy donors and cancer patients. Sequencing was performed with immunoSEQ multiplex PCR; in TCRdb, only in-frame clones are kept and a portion is missing. This repertoire shows about 89,000 clones, about 85% found once; its top ten account for approximately 2.1%. Specimen: blood. These receptors all stem from a woman in her forties in good health.

The chain uses TRBV6-2 or TRBV6-3 and TRBJ2-7, with a possible D match to TRBD1 (6 bases). Trimming removed 5 bases at V and 2 bases at J, with 13 bases between. Germline V gene lookup returns CDR1 MNHEY and CDR2 SVGEGT. The CDR3 runs to 14 residues. This chain's CDR3 is CASSLGQPTYEQYF. For the CDR3, the DNA is TGTGCCAGCAGTCTCGGACAGCCTACCTACGAGCAGTACTTC.

The chain combines TRBV7-3 with TRBJ2-5; a possible D gene is TRBD1 (5 bases). With 0 bases removed from V and 5 bases from J, the gap between germline ends came to 13 bases. The CDR3 runs 15 residues. The V gene's germline CDR1 is SGHTA and CDR2 FQGTGA. As DNA, the CDR3 is TGTGCCAGCAGCTTAACCTCTGGGGCTCTTGAGACCCAGTACTTC. This encodes CASSLTSGALETQYF.

The chain recombines TRBV25-1 with TRBJ1-2, with 9 nucleotides matching TRBD1. From germline, CDR1 is MGHDK and CDR2 SYGVNS. The CDR3 runs to 13 residues. Trimming cost V 6 bases and J 4 bases; bases outside gene matches: 3. CDR3 coding DNA: TGTGCCAGCAGAGAGACAGGGGGCTATGGCTACACCTTC. As protein: CASRETGGYGYTF.

The DNA of the CDR3 is TGTGCCTGGGGAGGAGGCGGGGCCGGGGAGCTGTTTTTT. This encodes CAWGGGGAGELFF. The chain recombines TRBV30 with TRBJ2-2; maybe TRBD2 (6 bases). Germline CDR1 is GTSNPN and CDR2 is SVGIG (reference sequence). V was pared by 5 bases and J by 6 bases, with 13 bases between. The CDR3 sequence is 13 residues long.

This sequence joins TRBV19 and TRBJ1-2; 7 positions match TRBD1. With 9 bases clipped from V and 0 bases from J, the junction kept 13 bases outside the gene matches. CDR1 and CDR2 (germline): LNHDA, SQIVND (reference sequence). This CDR3 has 16 residues. The CDR3 is CASPRPRGQTNYGYTF. CDR3 DNA sequence: TGTGCCAGCCCTCGGCCCCGGGGACAGACTAACTATGGCTACACCTTC. The variable domain in full, with the rest retrieved from reference TRBV19 and TRBJ1-2, is DGGITQSPKYLFRKEGQNVTLSCEQNLNHDAMYWYRQDPGQGLRLIYYSQIVNDFQKGDIAEGYSVSREKKESFPLTVTSAQKNPTAFYLCASPRPRGQTNYGYTFGSGTRLTVV.

The V and J genes are TRBV6-2 or TRBV6-3 and TRBJ1-1; tentative D call: TRBD1 (6 bases). The germline V and J ends were trimmed by 3 bases and 3 bases, with 8 bases remaining between them. Germline assignment: CDR1 MNHEY and CDR2 SVGEGT. The CDR3 sequence is 13 residues long. In DNA, the CDR3 is TGTGCCAGCAGTTATAAGGGGGACACTGAAGCTTTCTTT. Translation: CASSYKGDTEAFF.